These T cell receptor beta chains were read from a single sample in a study of T cells in Graves' hyperthyroidism and ophthalmopathy. Each CDR3 protein gets one entry after TCRdb re-called the multiplex PCR reads with MiXCR. The table records fewer than 350,000 distinct CDR3 sequences, roughly 20% of them present only once. Sequenced: blood. Source of these receptors: a woman aged 40 to 49 with Graves' ophthalmopathy. Each CDR3 is given with its conserved first and last residue. A D gene is named only where the DNA matches it firmly. Size values are once, few and many counts, or a class for expanded clones, and some rows have none.

CDR3 | DNA | D | size | J | V
CASDGAGGDTGELFF | TGTGCCAGCGACGGAGCGGGGGGGGACACCGGGGAGCTGTTTTTT | TRBD2 | many | TRBJ2-2 | TRBV28
CSARQTTSEQYF | TGCAGTGCCCGACAGACCACGAGCGAGCAGTACTTC | NA | many | TRBJ2-7 | TRBV20-1
CASSVAGGTGELFF | TGTGCCAGCAGTGTAGCGGGAGGAACCGGGGAGCTGTTTTTT | TRBD2 | many | TRBJ2-2 | TRBV25-1
CASTDRAKNIQYF | TGTGCCAGCACGGACAGGGCCAAAAACATTCAGTACTTC | TRBD1 | many | TRBJ2-4 | TRBV6-1
CASSPPGRQAKNIQYF | TGTGCCAGCAGCCCCCCAGGGCGACAAGCCAAAAACATTCAGTACTTC | NA | many | TRBJ2-4 | TRBV7-2
CASSYGLDQGRPETQYF | TGTGCCAGCAGTTACGGGTTGGATCAAGGCCGGCCGGAGACCCAGTACTTC | NA | many | TRBJ2-5 | TRBV6-2/TRBV6-3
CASRVQGNYGYTF | TGTGCCAGCAGGGTACAGGGCAACTATGGCTACACCTTC | NA | many | TRBJ1-2 | TRBV7-2
CASSSGLDRAQYF | TGTGCCAGCAGTTCTGGACTAGACCGGGCCCAGTACTTC | TRBD2 | many | TRBJ2-5 | TRBV27
CASKGTSKGQGSYEQYF | TGTGCCAGCAAGGGGACATCGAAGGGACAGGGCTCCTACGAGCAGTACTTC | TRBD1 | many | TRBJ2-7 | TRBV6-4
CASSTSTDPSYEQYF | TGTGCCAGCAGCACCTCGACAGACCCCTCCTACGAGCAGTACTTC | NA | many | TRBJ2-7 | TRBV7-9
CASSYRQGTYGYTF | TGTGCCAGCAGTTACCGACAGGGCACCTATGGCTACACCTTC | TRBD1 | many | TRBJ1-2 | TRBV6-5
CSASISRRETQYF | TGCAGTGCTAGTATTAGCCGACGGGAGACCCAGTACTTC | NA | many | TRBJ2-5 | TRBV20-1
CASSPPRRSSYNEQFF | TGTGCCAGCAGTCCCCCTCGGAGAAGCTCCTACAATGAGCAGTTCTTC | NA | many | TRBJ2-1 | TRBV12-3/TRBV12-4
CSATGTSGRGLWEQYF | TGCAGTGCCACCGGGACTAGCGGGAGGGGGTTGTGGGAGCAGTACTTC | TRBD2 | NA | TRBJ2-7 | TRBV20-1
CASSQRVEDETQYF | TGTGCCAGCTCACAGCGGGTAGAGGATGAGACCCAGTACTTC | NA | many | TRBJ2-5 | TRBV18
CSVGVFGRGQGYEQYF | TGCAGCGTTGGCGTGTTTGGGAGGGGGCAAGGGTACGAGCAGTACTTC | NA | many | TRBJ2-7 | TRBV29-1
CAITGLVNTGELFF | TGTGCCATCACGGGACTTGTGAACACCGGGGAGCTGTTTTTT | NA | many | TRBJ2-2 | TRBV2
CASSSTRGGEAFF | TGTGCCAGCAGTTCCACTCGGGGGGGTGAAGCTTTCTTT | NA | NA | TRBJ1-1 | TRBV6-5
CSARDSRDIYF | TGCAGTGCGAGAGACAGTCGAGATATATATTTT | NA | many | TRBJ1-3 | TRBV20-1
CASSLGDLYQPQHF | TGTGCCAGCAGTTTAGGGGACCTGTATCAGCCCCAGCATTTT | NA | many | TRBJ1-5 | TRBV28
CASSLQKTEAFF | TGTGCCAGCAGCCTTCAGAAAACTGAAGCTTTCTTT | NA | many | TRBJ1-1 | TRBV3-1
CASSPRTLQETQYF | TGTGCCAGCAGCCCGCGGACACTCCAAGAGACCCAGTACTTC | NA | many | TRBJ2-5 | TRBV7-2
CASMPLAGGSETQYF | TGCGCCAGCATGCCCTTAGCGGGAGGTTCAGAGACCCAGTACTTC | TRBD2 | many | TRBJ2-5 | TRBV10-2
CASSRPRSTPQETQYF | TGTGCCAGCAGTCGACCCAGGTCCACCCCTCAAGAGACCCAGTACTTC | NA | many | TRBJ2-5 | TRBV28
CASSPPQGWWYGYTF | TGTGCCAGCTCACCACCCCAGGGCTGGTGGTATGGCTACACCTTC | NA | few | TRBJ1-2 | TRBV18
CSARGTGAGNSPLHF | TGCAGTGCTAGAGGGACAGGGGCGGGTAATTCACCCCTCCACTTT | TRBD1 | NA | TRBJ1-6 | TRBV20-1
CASSETVVGIEQYF | TGTGCCAGCAGTGAAACGGTGGTGGGTATCGAGCAGTACTTC | NA | many | TRBJ2-7 | TRBV2